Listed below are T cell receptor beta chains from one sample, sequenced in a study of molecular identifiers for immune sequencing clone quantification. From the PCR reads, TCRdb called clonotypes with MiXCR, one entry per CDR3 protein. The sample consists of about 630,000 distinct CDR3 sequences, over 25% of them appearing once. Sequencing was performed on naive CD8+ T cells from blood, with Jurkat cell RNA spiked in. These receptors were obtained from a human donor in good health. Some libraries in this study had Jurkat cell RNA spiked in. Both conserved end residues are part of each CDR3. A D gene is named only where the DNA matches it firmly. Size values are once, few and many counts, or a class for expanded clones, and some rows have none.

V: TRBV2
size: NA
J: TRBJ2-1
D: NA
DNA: TGTGCCAGCAGTGACCGGGTTCACGAGCAGTTCTTC
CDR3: CASSDRVHEQFF

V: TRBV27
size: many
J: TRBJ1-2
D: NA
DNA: TGTGCCAGCAGTTTCAAGTGGACTAACTATGGCTACACCTTC
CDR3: CASSFKWTNYGYTF

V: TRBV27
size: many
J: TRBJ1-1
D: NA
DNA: TGTGCCAGCAGTTTATCTAAGGGGCTTACGACTGAAGCTTTCTTT
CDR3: CASSLSKGLTTEAFF

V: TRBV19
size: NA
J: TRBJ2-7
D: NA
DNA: TGTGCCAGTAGTATTGGTGCAGGGATATCCTACGAGCAGTACTTC
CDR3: CASSIGAGISYEQYF

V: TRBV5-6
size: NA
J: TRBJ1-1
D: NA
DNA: TGTGCCAGCAGCTTGGCGCCGGGACATAATAACACTGAAGCTTTCTTT
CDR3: CASSLAPGHNNTEAFF

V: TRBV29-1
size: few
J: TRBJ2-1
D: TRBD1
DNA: TGCAGCCCCCTTGCCGCGTCAGACAGGGGGTCCTACAATGAGCAGTTCTTC
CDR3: CSPLAASDRGSYNEQFF

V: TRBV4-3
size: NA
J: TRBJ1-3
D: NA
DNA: TGCGCCAGCAGCCAAGATCGTGGGGGCAGGCCTGGAAACACCATATATTTT
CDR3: CASSQDRGGRPGNTIYF

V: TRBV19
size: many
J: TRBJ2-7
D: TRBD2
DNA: TGTGCCAGTAGTATGGAACTAGCGAGCTCCTACGAGCAGTACTTC
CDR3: CASSMELASSYEQYF

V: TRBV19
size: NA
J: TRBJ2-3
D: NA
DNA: TGTGCCAGTAGTATAGGGGCCGGTACAGATACGCAGTATTTT
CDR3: CASSIGAGTDTQYF

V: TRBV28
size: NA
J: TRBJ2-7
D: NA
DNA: TGTGCCAGCAGTGTCCACCAACAGGGCTACGAGCAGTACTTC
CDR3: CASSVHQQGYEQYF

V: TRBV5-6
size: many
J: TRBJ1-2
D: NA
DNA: TGTGCCAGCAGCTTACTAGGGGAGGATCCCTACTATGGCTACACCTTC
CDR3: CASSLLGEDPYYGYTF

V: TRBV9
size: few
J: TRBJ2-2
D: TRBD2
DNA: TGTGCCAGCAGCTCGGGACTAGCGGGGGGCCCTAACACCGGGGAGCTGTTTTTT
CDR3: CASSSGLAGGPNTGELFF

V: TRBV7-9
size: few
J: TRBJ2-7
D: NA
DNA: TGTGCCAACCCAAGTTCCTACCTCTACGAGCAGTACTTC
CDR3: CANPSSYLYEQYF

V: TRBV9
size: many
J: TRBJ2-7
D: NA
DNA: TGTGCCAGCGGGACGGACTCCTACGAGCAGTACTTC
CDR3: CASGTDSYEQYF

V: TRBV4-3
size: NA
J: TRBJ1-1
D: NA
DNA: TGCGCCAGCAGCCAAGAAGGTATCGGGGGGGGCGCGGACACTGGAGCTTTCTTT
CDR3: CASSQEGIGGGADTGAFF

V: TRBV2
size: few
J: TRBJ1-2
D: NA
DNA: TGTGCCAGCTATGCTGACTATGGCTACACCTTC
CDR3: CASYADYGYTF

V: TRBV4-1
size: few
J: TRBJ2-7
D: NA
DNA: TGCGCCAGCAGCCAAGGGCTTGGCCCCTACGAGCAGTACTTC
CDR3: CASSQGLGPYEQYF

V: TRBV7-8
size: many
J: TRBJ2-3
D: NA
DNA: TGTGCCAGCAGCTTGTGGCCTACACGTCCAGATACGCAGTATTTT
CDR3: CASSLWPTRPDTQYF

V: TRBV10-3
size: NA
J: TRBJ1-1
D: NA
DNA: TGTGCCATCAGTGAGCAAGGGACTGAAGCTTTCTTT
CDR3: CAISEQGTEAFF

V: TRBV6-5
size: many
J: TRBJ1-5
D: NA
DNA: TGTGCCAGCAGTTACTCTAGGGTAGGCGGGCAGCCCCAGCATTTT
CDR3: CASSYSRVGGQPQHF

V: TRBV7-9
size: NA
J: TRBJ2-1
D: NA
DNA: TGTGCCAGCAGCCCATACACTATGGACCCTTCAGACGAGCAGTTCTTC
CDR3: CASSPYTMDPSDEQFF

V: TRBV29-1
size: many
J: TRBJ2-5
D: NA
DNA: TGCAGCGTTGAAGCAGGGGCTGGGGAGACCCAGTACTTC
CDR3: CSVEAGAGETQYF

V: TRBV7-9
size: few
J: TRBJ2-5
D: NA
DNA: TGTGCCAGCAGCTTTCGGTTAGGTTCTCAAGAGACCCAGTACTTC
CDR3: CASSFRLGSQETQYF

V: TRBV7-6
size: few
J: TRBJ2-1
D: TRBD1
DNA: TGTGCCAGCAGCATCCACAGGGGGCAGGATGAGCAGTTCTTC
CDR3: CASSIHRGQDEQFF

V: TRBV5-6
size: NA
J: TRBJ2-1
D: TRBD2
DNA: TGTGCCAGCAGCTGGGGGGGAGGGAGCTCCTACAATGAGCAGTTCTTC
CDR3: CASSWGGGSSYNEQFF

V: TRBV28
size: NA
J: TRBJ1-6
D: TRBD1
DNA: TGTGCCAGCGTTCCGCCGGGACAGAACAATTCACCCCTCCACTTT
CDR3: CASVPPGQNNSPLHF

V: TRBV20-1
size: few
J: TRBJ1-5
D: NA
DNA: TGCAGTGCTAGAGACGTGGCAGCTAGCAATCAGCCCCAGCATTTT
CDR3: CSARDVAASNQPQHF

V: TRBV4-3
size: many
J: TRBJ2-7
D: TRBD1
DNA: TGCGCCAGCAGCCAAGATACGGGACAGGGCTCTCAGGAGCAGTACTTC
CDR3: CASSQDTGQGSQEQYF

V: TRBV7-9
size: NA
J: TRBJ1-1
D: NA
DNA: TGTGCCAGCAGCCACACGGGGGACACCACGAACACTGAAGCTTTCTTT
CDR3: CASSHTGDTTNTEAFF

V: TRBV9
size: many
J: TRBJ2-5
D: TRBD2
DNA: TGTGCCAGCAGCGTAGGAGCGGGGGGGCCTTCAGAGACCCAGTACTTC
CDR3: CASSVGAGGPSETQYF

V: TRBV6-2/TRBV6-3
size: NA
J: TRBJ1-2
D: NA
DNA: TGTTCCAGCAGCCGAAACCACCGGGACGCCTATGGCTACACCTTC
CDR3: CSSSRNHRDAYGYTF

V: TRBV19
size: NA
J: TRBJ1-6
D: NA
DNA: TGTGCCAGTAGTATAGGTTCGCTTTCACCCCTCCACTTT
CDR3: CASSIGSLSPLHF

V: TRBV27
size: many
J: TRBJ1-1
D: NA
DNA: TGTGCCAGCAGGACAGATGCAATGAACACTGAAGCTTTCTTT
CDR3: CASRTDAMNTEAFF

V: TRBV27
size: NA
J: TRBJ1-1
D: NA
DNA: TGTGCCAGCAGTTATTCAGGGGCCCGAACTGAAGCTTTCTTT
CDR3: CASSYSGARTEAFF

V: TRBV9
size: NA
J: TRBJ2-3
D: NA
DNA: TGTGCCAGCAGCCCAGAGGGGGGGGCTGGCACAGATACGCAGTATTTT
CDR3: CASSPEGGAGTDTQYF

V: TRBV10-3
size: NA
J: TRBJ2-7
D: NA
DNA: TGTGCCATCAGTGATATAGGGCCGGGTCCTTACGAGCAGTACTTC
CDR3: CAISDIGPGPYEQYF

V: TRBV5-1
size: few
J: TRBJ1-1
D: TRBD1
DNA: TGCGCCAGCAGCCCTTACCGGGACAGCGGGAACACTGAAGCTTTCTTT
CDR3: CASSPYRDSGNTEAFF

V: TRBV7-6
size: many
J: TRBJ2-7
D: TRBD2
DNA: TGTGCCAGCAGCCTTGAGCGGGGGGGGTACGAGCAGTACTTC
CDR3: CASSLERGGYEQYF

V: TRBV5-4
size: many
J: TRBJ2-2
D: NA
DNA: TGTGCCAGCAGCTTGGAGACCGGGGAGCTGTTTTTT
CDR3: CASSLETGELFF

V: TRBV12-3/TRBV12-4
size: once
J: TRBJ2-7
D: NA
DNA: TGTGTCAGCAGTTCCCGGGGGAGCTCCTACGAGCAGTACTTC
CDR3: CVSSSRGSSYEQYF

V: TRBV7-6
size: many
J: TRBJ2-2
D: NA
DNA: TGTGCCAGCAGCTTAGCCGTTGGACAAAATACCGGGGAGCTGTTTTTT
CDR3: CASSLAVGQNTGELFF

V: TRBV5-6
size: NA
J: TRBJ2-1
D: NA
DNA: TGTGCCAGCAGCGGACGTAGGGACAACTACAATGAGCAGTTCTTC
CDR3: CASSGRRDNYNEQFF

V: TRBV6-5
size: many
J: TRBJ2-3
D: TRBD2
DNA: TGTGCCAGCAAACCGGGACTACTCACAGATACGCAGTATTTT
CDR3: CASKPGLLTDTQYF

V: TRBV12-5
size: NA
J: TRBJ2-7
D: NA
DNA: TGTGCTAGTGGGTCGACGCTAACCTACGAGCAGTACTTC
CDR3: CASGSTLTYEQYF

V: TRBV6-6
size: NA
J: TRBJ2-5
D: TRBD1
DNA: TGTGCCAGCAGTTACCCGGACAGGGCTTCTTTACACGAGACCCAGTACTTC
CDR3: CASSYPDRASLHETQYF

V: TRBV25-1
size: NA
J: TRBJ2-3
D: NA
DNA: TGTGCCAGCAGTGAATATAGAAGCACAGATACGCAGTATTTT
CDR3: CASSEYRSTDTQYF

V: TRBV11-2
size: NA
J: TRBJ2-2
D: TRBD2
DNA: TGTGCCAGCAGTCCCTCGGCGGGGGTCGGCACCGGGGAGCTGTTTTTT
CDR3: CASSPSAGVGTGELFF

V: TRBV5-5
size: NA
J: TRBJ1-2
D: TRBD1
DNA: TGTGCCAGCTATCCGTCGGGACAGCCAAACTATGGCTACGCCTTC
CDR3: CASYPSGQPNYGYAF

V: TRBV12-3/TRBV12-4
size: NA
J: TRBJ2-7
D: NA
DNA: TGTGCCAGCAGTCAAAATCCCTCCTACGAGCAGTACTTC
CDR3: CASSQNPSYEQYF

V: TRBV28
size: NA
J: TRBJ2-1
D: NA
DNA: TGTGCCAGCAGTTTCGTATGGTCGCTGGCGAATCAGTACAATGAGCAGTTCTTC
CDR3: CASSFVWSLANQYNEQFF

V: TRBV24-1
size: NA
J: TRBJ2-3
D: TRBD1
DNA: TGTGCCACCAGTGACCAGGACAGGGGGCAGATAGATACGCAGTATTTT
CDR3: CATSDQDRGQIDTQYF

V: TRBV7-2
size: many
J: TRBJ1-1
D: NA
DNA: TGTGCCAGCAGCTTAGTTGAGCTGGTGAACACTGAAGCTTTCTTT
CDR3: CASSLVELVNTEAFF

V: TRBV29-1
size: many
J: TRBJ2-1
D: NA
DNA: TGCAGCGACTACAGGCCCTCCTACAATGAGCAGTTCTTC
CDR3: CSDYRPSYNEQFF

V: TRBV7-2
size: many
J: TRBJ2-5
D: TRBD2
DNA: TGTGCCAGCAGCCAGGGGACTAGCGGGAGTAGAGAGACCCAGTACTTC
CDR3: CASSQGTSGSRETQYF

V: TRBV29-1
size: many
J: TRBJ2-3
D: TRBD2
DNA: TGCAGCAGCGAAGGACTAGCGGAACGCACAGATACGCAGTATTTT
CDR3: CSSEGLAERTDTQYF

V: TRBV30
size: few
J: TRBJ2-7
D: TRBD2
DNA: TGTGCCTGGAGTGATGGTTGGGGGGGAAGCTCCTACGAGCAGTACTTC
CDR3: CAWSDGWGGSSYEQYF